These T cell receptor beta chains were read from a single sample in a study of cytomegalovirus exposure and HLA in healthy donors. The assay was immunoSEQ multiplex PCR, and TCRdb's table has in-frame clones only and misses some. The sample includes tens of thousands of clones, about 61% seen only once; the top ten take around 3%. Sample: PBMCs. The receptors come from a woman aged 45-59 years in good health and CMV-seronegative. Each CDR3 is given with its conserved first and last residue. Clone size is given for some rows only: seen once, a few or many times, or a class if the clone is expanded.

CDR3aa: CASSPGMVTGIGYTF
v_gene: TRBV18
abundance: NA
j_gene: TRBJ1-2

CDR3aa: CSARTQTEAFF
v_gene: TRBV20-1
abundance: NA
j_gene: TRBJ1-1

CDR3aa: CASSSDRDVWIEKLFF
v_gene: TRBV2
abundance: NA
j_gene: TRBJ1-4

CDR3aa: CASSRGEGLADNEQFF
v_gene: TRBV4-2
abundance: NA
j_gene: TRBJ2-1

CDR3aa: CASSLQRQPNYGYTF
v_gene: TRBV7-2
abundance: NA
j_gene: TRBJ1-2

CDR3aa: CASSFSGGDRGRGGYTF
v_gene: TRBV28
abundance: NA
j_gene: TRBJ1-2

CDR3aa: CSATDRGPTEAFF
v_gene: TRBV29-1
abundance: NA
j_gene: TRBJ1-1

CDR3aa: CASSLAARVTGELFF
v_gene: TRBV6-6
abundance: NA
j_gene: TRBJ2-2

CDR3aa: CASSTAAGVETGELFF
v_gene: TRBV21-1
abundance: NA
j_gene: TRBJ2-2

CDR3aa: CASSLRSANTGELFF
v_gene: TRBV27
abundance: NA
j_gene: TRBJ2-2

CDR3aa: CASSAGFAQPQHF
v_gene: TRBV2
abundance: NA
j_gene: TRBJ1-5

CDR3aa: CSSSSRGGVAEPQHF
v_gene: TRBV7-9
abundance: once
j_gene: TRBJ1-5

CDR3aa: CASTTVRNTGELFF
v_gene: TRBV2
abundance: NA
j_gene: TRBJ2-2

CDR3aa: CASSSQGNGEKLFF
v_gene: TRBV5-1
abundance: NA
j_gene: TRBJ1-4

CDR3aa: CASSSQGIEYTEAFF
v_gene: TRBV7-2
abundance: NA
j_gene: TRBJ1-1

CDR3aa: CASSPLSGTASVMNTEAFF
v_gene: TRBV27
abundance: NA
j_gene: TRBJ1-1

CDR3aa: CASSLGQGDYEQYF
v_gene: TRBV7-6
abundance: few
j_gene: TRBJ2-7

CDR3aa: CASRFQATNTGELFF
v_gene: TRBV6-5
abundance: NA
j_gene: TRBJ2-2

CDR3aa: CASNPGQGNTGELFF
v_gene: TRBV13
abundance: NA
j_gene: TRBJ2-2

CDR3aa: CASSDQDRTEAFF
v_gene: TRBV28
abundance: NA
j_gene: TRBJ1-1

CDR3aa: CASSRTSWDEQYF
v_gene: TRBV5-6
abundance: NA
j_gene: TRBJ2-7

CDR3aa: CASSLRTGPYEQYF
v_gene: TRBV4-3
abundance: few
j_gene: TRBJ2-7

CDR3aa: CASSFLAGSLNEQFF
v_gene: TRBV7-9
abundance: NA
j_gene: TRBJ2-1

CDR3aa: CASSLGPSGGFREQYF
v_gene: TRBV5-1
abundance: NA
j_gene: TRBJ2-7

CDR3aa: CASSLGGGRGGYTF
v_gene: TRBV28
abundance: NA
j_gene: TRBJ1-2